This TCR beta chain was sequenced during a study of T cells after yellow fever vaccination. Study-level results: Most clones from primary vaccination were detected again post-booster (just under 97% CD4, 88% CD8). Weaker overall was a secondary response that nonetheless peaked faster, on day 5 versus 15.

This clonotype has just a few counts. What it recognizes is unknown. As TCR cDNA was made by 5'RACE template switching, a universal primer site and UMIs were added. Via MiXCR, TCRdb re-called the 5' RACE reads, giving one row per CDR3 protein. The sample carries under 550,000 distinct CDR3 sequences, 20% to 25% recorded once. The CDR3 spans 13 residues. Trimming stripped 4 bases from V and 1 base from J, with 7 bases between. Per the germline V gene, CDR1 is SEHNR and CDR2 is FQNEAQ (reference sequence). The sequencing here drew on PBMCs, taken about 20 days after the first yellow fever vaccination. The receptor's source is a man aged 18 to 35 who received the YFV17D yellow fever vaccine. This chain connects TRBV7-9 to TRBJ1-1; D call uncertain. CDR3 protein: CASSYNPNTEAFF. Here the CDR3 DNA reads TGTGCCAGCAGCTACAACCCGAACACTGAAGCTTTCTTT. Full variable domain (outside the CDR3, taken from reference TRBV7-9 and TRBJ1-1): DTGVSQNPRHKITKRGQNVTFRCDPISEHNRLYWYRQTLGQGPEFLTYFQNEAQLEKSRLLSDRFSAERPKGSFSTLEIQRTEQGDSAMYLCASSYNPNTEAFFGQGTRLTVV.